Shown below are 14 T cell receptor beta chains from a single sample sequenced in a study of PD-1 blockade in mismatch repair-deficient tumors. Sequencing used immunoSEQ multiplex PCR; TCRdb keeps in-frame clones, though not all of them. Of approximately 50,000 clones in the sample, 78% were seen once. The sample consisted of peripheral blood, taken 4 weeks after starting pembrolizumab. The receptors were sampled from an adult with mismatch repair-deficient cancer.

The chain employs TRBV15 and TRBJ1-2; D unresolved. Per germline, CDR1 LNHNV and CDR2 YYDKDF (reference sequence). This CDR3 region has 14 residues. The V end was cut by 0 bases, the J end by 1 base, with 6 bases between. The CDR3 spells CATSRDRLNYGYTF. CDR3 coding DNA: TGTGCCACCAGCAGAGACCGGCTTAACTATGGCTACACCTTC.

The chain employs TRBV11-1 and TRBJ1-2, with D maybe TRBD1 (5 bases). Germline V lookup: CDR1 SGHAT, CDR2 FQDESV (reference sequence). The CDR3 sequence is 14 residues long. Trimming removed 5 bases from V and 6 bases from J, with 16 bases in between. The CDR3 nucleotides are TGTGCCAGCAGCCCGCGGGCAGGGTCCAATGGCTACACCTTC. Protein sequence: CASSPRAGSNGYTF.

V is TRBV29-1 and J is TRBJ1-5, with 8 bases matching TRBD1. The CDR3 consists of 13 residues. Germline trimming cut 5 bases from V and 5 bases from J; bases unmatched to any gene: 5. CDR1 and CDR2 from the germline V gene are SQVTM and ANQGSEA. CDR3 amino acids: CSVLSGGYQPQHF. The CDR3 DNA is TGCAGCGTTTTATCAGGGGGCTATCAGCCCCAGCATTTT.

In this sample, this clone turned up once. This chain joins TRBV2 and TRBJ2-2; 12 bases agree with TRBD2. The CDR3 sequence is 14 residues long. Germline CDR1 SNHLY, CDR2 FYNNEI. The V segment lost 9 bases and the J segment 3 bases; nucleotides outside the gene matches: 2. CDR3 in amino acids: CASRLAGDTGELFF. CDR3 DNA: TGTGCCAGTAGACTAGCGGGGGACACCGGGGAGCTGTTTTTT.

This chain connects TRBV14 to TRBJ1-4; no clear D gene. Germline V gives CDR1 SGHDN, CDR2 FVKESK. The CDR3 totals 13 residues. V was trimmed by 6 bases and J by 5 bases, leaving 10 bases between them. The CDR3 loop is CASRGQTNEKLFF. CDR3 nucleotides: TGTGCCAGCAGAGGGCAGACGAATGAAAAACTGTTTTTT. Complete variable domain (other parts from reference TRBV14 and TRBJ1-4): EAGVTQFPSHSVIEKGQTVTLRCDPISGHDNLYWYRRVMGKEIKFLLHFVKESKQDESGMPNNRFLAERTGGTYSTLKVQPAELEDSGVYFCASRGQTNEKLFFGSGTQLSVL.

The rearrangement links TRBV25-1 to TRBJ2-7; TRBD2 aligns across 9 bases. This CDR3 has 13 amino acids. Germline V lookup: CDR1 MGHDK, CDR2 SYGVNS. Trimming removed 11 bases from V and 2 bases from J; junction bases left unmatched: 7. The CDR3 here is CAARTSDTYEQYF. In DNA, the CDR3 is TGTGCCGCCAGGACTAGCGATACCTACGAGCAGTACTTC.

This clone appeared once. DNA for the CDR3: TGCGCCAGCAGTCCCCTCCCGGGGGGTTCTCAGCCCCAGCATTTT. Translation: CASSPLPGGSQPQHF. V gene TRBV23-1 combines with J gene TRBJ1-5; D possibly corresponds to TRBD1 (5 bases). TRBV23-1 is placed among ORFs of uncertain function. CDR3 length: 15 amino acids. The ends were cut back, 4 bases at V and 6 bases at J, with 16 bases in the middle.

This chain joins TRBV4-3 and TRBJ2-3; D is ambiguous. Trimming took 1 base from V and 0 from J, leaving 11 bases between them. The germline V gene encodes CDR1 LGHNA and CDR2 YSLEER. CDR3 length equals 16 residues. The CDR3 nucleotides are TGCGCCAGCAGCCAAGGGGCCGGTACTAGCACAGATACGCAGTATTTT. Translating gives CASSQGAGTSTDTQYF.

This chain joins TRBV5-5 and TRBJ1-3; the D gene is possibly TRBD1 (5 bases). The CDR3 length is 15 residues. Trimming pared 4 bases from V and 0 bases from J, leaving 11 bases between. CDR1 and CDR2 (germline): SGHKS, YYEKEE (reference sequence). CDR3 DNA: TGTGCCAGCAGCCGGGAGGGGTCCTCTGGAAACACCATATATTTT. Encoded protein: CASSREGSSGNTIYF.

V and J are TRBV19 and TRBJ1-5; possible D gene TRBD1, 5 bases. The germline V and J ends were trimmed by 3 bases and 3 bases, with 21 bases remaining between them. CDR1 is LNHDA and CDR2 is SQIVND in the germline V gene (reference sequence). This CDR3 is built from 18 residues. The CDR3 DNA is TGTGCCAGTAGTATGGGTCCAGGCACGGGGCCGAACAATCAGCCCCAGCATTTT. Translation gives CASSMGPGTGPNNQPQHF.

This rearrangement joins TRBV5-6 to TRBJ2-5; 12 bases fit TRBD1. This CDR3 is built from 15 residues. Germline V gene lookup returns CDR1 SGHDT and CDR2 YYEEEE. Trimming removed 5 bases from V and 4 bases from J; junction bases left unmatched: 6. The CDR3 DNA sequence: TGTGCCAGCAGAGTAGGGACAGGGGGCGGAGAGACCCAGTACTTC. It specifies CASRVGTGGGETQYF.

The chain joins TRBV2 to TRBJ2-7; 11 bases are shared with TRBD2. Unmatched junction bases numbered 7, after V lost 7 bases and J lost 2 bases. Germline CDR1 and CDR2: SNHLY and FYNNEI. The CDR3 runs 15 residues. CDR3 sequence: CASTKELAGAYEQYF. The DNA for the CDR3 is TGTGCCAGCACCAAGGAACTAGCGGGAGCCTACGAGCAGTACTTC. The full variable domain, rest sourced from reference TRBV2 and TRBJ2-7, is EPEVTQTPSHQVTQMGQEVILRCVPISNHLYFYWYRQILGQKVEFLVSFYNNEISEKSEIFDDQFSVERPDGSNFTLKIRSTKLEDSAMYFCASTKELAGAYEQYFGPGTRLTVT.

This rearrangement joins TRBV7-2 to TRBJ1-4; D gene unclear. CDR1 and CDR2 (germline): SGHTA, FQGNSA. The CDR3 has 16 residues. Trimming removed 5 bases at V and 4 bases at J, with 17 bases between. DNA of the CDR3: TGTGCCAGCAGCCGAACTTCGTCAGGATATAATGAAAAACTGTTTTTT. This gives the protein CASSRTSSGYNEKLFF.

V and J are TRBV29-1 and TRBJ2-6; no clear D. V lost 3 bases and J 0 bases, leaving 6 bases between the germline ends. CDR3 length: 14 amino acids. Germline V gene sequence: CDR1 SQVTM, CDR2 ANQGSEA. CDR3 nucleotide sequence: TGCAGCGTTGACAGTTCCTCTGGGGCCAACGTCCTGACTTTC. Translated, it gives CSVDSSSGANVLTF.